These 10 T cell receptor beta chains share one sample of origin, sequenced in a study of shared clonotypes between healthy human individuals. Produced via immunoSEQ multiplex PCR; TCRdb's table is partial and in-frame only. Counted here are roughly 450,000 clones, roughly 78% occurring once; the ten biggest clones make up 10% to 15%. Material: PBMCs. These receptors all come from a middle-aged woman in good health. Some clones in this sample may be carry-over from other donors' samples.

CDR3 sequence (DNA): TGTGCCAGCAGTGCGGGCCGGGGGCAGCCCCAGCATTTT. Residues: CASSAGRGQPQHF. The V gene is TRBV2, the J gene TRBJ1-5; a possible D gene is TRBD1 (5 bases). V was cut by 4 bases and J by 7 bases, with 11 bases left in between. Germline CDR1 and CDR2: SNHLY and FYNNEI. The CDR3 contains 13 residues.

This clone came up once. In nucleotides, the CDR3 is TGTGCCAGCAGCAAAATAGCAGGGAACACTGAAGCTTTCTTT. Its translation: CASSKIAGNTEAFF. The rearrangement links TRBV7-7 to TRBJ1-1; no reliable D call. Trimming took 5 bases from V and 1 from J, leaving 11 bases between them. Germline V CDR1 and CDR2: SSHAT, FNYEAQ (reference sequence). This CDR3 spans 14 amino acids.

The chain couples TRBV7-8 to TRBJ2-7; 14 bases align to TRBD2. With V trimmed by 4 bases and J by 1 base, 3 bases remained unmatched. There are 16 residues in the CDR3. Germline V gene data show CDR1 as SGHVS and CDR2 as FQNEAQ. CDR3 sequence: CASSSGTSGSSYEQYF. CDR3 DNA: TGTGCCAGCAGCTCCGGGACTAGCGGGAGTTCCTACGAGCAGTACTTC.

This clone was seen a single time. The chain combines TRBV12-5 with TRBJ2-3; no clear D gene. Trimming shortened V by 1 base and J by 2 bases, and 7 bases separated the two germline ends. Germline values: CDR1 LGHNT, CDR2 FRNRAP. This CDR3 has 14 amino acids. This CDR3 reads CASGLGHPTDTQYF. The CDR3 region has the DNA TGTGCTAGTGGTTTGGGGCACCCCACAGATACGCAGTATTTT.

A few counts support this clone. The chain joins TRBV9 to TRBJ1-1; unclear D gene. This CDR3 contains 14 residues. V gave up 4 bases and J gave up 4 bases, with 14 bases separating them. CDR1 and CDR2 from the germline V gene are SGDLS and YYNGEE. The CDR3, as DNA: TGTGCCAGCAGCCCCGGTCCGTCTGGCACTGAAGCTTTCTTT. The encoded protein is CASSPGPSGTEAFF.

The gene calls are TRBV9 and TRBJ2-5; 7 nucleotides agree with TRBD2. This CDR3 region has 16 residues. J gave up 2 bases and V 3 bases, and 10 bases lay outside the gene matches. Germline V CDR1 and CDR2: SGDLS, YYNGEE. The CDR3 loop is CASSEYSGRGQETQYF. The CDR3 coding sequence is TGTGCCAGCAGCGAGTACTCTGGGCGGGGGCAAGAGACCCAGTACTTC.

The chain joins TRBV29-1 to TRBJ2-5; D remains ambiguous. Germline values: CDR1 SQVTM, CDR2 ANQGSEA. Deletions cut 6 bases from V and 2 bases from J, with 13 bases between. The CDR3 sequence is 13 residues long. CDR3 in DNA: TGCAGCGTCCCAAGGGTGGGACAAGAGACCCAGTACTTC. Its protein is CSVPRVGQETQYF.

Only a few counts were recorded for this clone. The V gene is TRBV28, the J gene TRBJ1-5; unclear D gene. The CDR3 is 13 amino acids. V lost 6 bases to trimming and J lost 8 bases, with 14 bases between them. Germline loops: CDR1 MDHEN, CDR2 SYDVKM. The CDR3 loop reads CASRRTGGEPQHF. CDR3 DNA sequence: TGTGCCAGCAGAAGGACGGGCGGTGAGCCCCAGCATTTT.

This sequence joins TRBV5-1 and TRBJ2-7; D gene uncertain. The V and J ends lost 0 bases and 5 bases respectively, with 9 bases between them. CDR1 is SGHRS and CDR2 is YFSETQ in the germline V gene. The CDR3 contains 13 residues. In DNA, the CDR3 is TGCGCCAGCAGCTTGGTGTTTTTGGACGAGCAGTACTTC. Residues: CASSLVFLDEQYF.

The genes are TRBV30 and TRBJ1-1; maybe TRBD1 (6 bases). Trimming stripped 3 bases from V and 3 bases from J, with 11 bases between. Germline CDR1 GTSNPN, CDR2 SVGIG (reference sequence). The CDR3 is 13 residues long. Here the CDR3 DNA reads TGTGCCTGGAGAAAGGGACACGACACTGAAGCTTTCTTT. This sequence encodes CAWRKGHDTEAFF.